This T cell receptor beta chain was observed in a study of T cell repertoires in cytomegalovirus infection. Study-level information: Signatures in public TCR beta sequences pointed to both CMV infection and matching HLA type.

Study outcomes and limitations: The study found HLA-C-restricted CMV-specific TCR beta clonotypes dominating the ex vivo response. CMV carriers with the relevant HLA were identified by cumulative public TCR beta family frequency.

One entry per CDR3 protein, called by TCRdb with MiXCR from the reads. The profile shows 480,000 or so distinct CDR3 sequences, 11% of them singletons. The CDR3 loop spans 14 amino acids. Trimming left V 0 bases short and J 3 bases short, with 9 bases between. Per germline, CDR1 MNHEY and CDR2 SMNVEV (reference sequence). This clonotype was observed at least ten times. Its target is unknown. This chain links TRBV27 with TRBJ2-7, with D perhaps matching TRBD1 (6 bases). The source is a human donor in good health (CMV status not recorded). Some clones in this sample may be carry-over from other donors' samples. Material: PBMCs. CDR3 amino acids: CASSLSGDNYEQYF. CDR3 DNA: TGTGCCAGCAGTTTATCGGGGGACAACTACGAGCAGTACTTC.